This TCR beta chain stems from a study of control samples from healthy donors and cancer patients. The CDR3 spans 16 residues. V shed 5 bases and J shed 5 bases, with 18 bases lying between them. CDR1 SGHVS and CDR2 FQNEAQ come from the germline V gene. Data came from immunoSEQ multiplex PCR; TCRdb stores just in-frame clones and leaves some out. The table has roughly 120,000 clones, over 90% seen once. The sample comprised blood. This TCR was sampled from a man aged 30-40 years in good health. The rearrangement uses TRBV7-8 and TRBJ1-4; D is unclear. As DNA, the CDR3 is TGTGCCAGCAGCATAGGAAGGAAAGGGAGGAATGAAAAACTGTTTTTT. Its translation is CASSIGRKGRNEKLFF.